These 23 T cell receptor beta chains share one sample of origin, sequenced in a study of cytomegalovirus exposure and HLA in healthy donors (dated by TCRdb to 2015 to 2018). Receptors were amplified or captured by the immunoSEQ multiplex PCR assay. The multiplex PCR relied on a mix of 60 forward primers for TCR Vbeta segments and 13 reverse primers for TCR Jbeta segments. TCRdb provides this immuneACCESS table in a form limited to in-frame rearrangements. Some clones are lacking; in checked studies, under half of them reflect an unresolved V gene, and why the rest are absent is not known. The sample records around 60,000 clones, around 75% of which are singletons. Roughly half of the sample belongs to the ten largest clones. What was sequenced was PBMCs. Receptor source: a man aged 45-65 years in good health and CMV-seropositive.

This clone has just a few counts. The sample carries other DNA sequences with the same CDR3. The CDR3 here is CASSFRGYTEAFF. CDR3 DNA sequence: TGCGCCAGCAGCTTTCGAGGGTACACTGAAGCTTTCTTT. The chain is built from TRBV5-1 and TRBJ1-1; D gene uncertain. Germline loops: CDR1 SGHRS, CDR2 YFSETQ. CDR3 size: 13 residues. V was pared by 2 bases and J by 3 bases, with 8 bases between. The entire variable domain, with the rest obtained from reference TRBV5-1 and TRBJ1-1, is as follows: KAGVTQTPRYLIKTRGQQVTLSCSPISGHRSVSWYQQTPGQGLQFLFEYFSETQRNKGNFPGRFSGRQFSNSRSEMNVSTLELGDSALYLCASSFRGYTEAFFGQGTRLTVV.

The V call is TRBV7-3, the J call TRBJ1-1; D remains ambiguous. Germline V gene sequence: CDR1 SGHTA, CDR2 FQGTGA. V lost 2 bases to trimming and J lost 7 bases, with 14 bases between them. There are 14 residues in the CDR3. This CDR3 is CASSLSQQSREAFF. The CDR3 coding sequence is TGTGCCAGCAGCTTATCCCAACAGAGTCGTGAAGCTTTCTTT.

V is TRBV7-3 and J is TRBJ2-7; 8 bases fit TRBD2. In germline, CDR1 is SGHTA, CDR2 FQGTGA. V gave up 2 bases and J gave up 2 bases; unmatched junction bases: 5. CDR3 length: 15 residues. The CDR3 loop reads CASSLGVGGAYEQYF. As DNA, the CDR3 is TGTGCCAGCAGCTTAGGTGTCGGGGGGGCCTACGAGCAGTACTTC.

CDR3: CASSRQGSGANVLTF. CDR3 sequence (DNA): TGTGCCAGCAGCAGACAGGGATCCGGGGCCAACGTCCTGACTTTC. The genes are TRBV7-9 and TRBJ2-6; the match to TRBD1 covers 7 bases. Per the germline V gene, CDR1 is SEHNR and CDR2 is FQNEAQ (reference sequence). CDR3 length equals 15 residues. With V trimmed by 5 bases and J by 4 bases, 5 bases remained unmatched. Based on the CDR3 plus reference TRBV7-9 and TRBJ2-6, the full variable domain is DTGVSQNPRHKITKRGQNVTFRCDPISEHNRLYWYRQTLGQGPEFLTYFQNEAQLEKSRLLSDRFSAERPKGSFSTLEIQRTEQGDSAMYLCASSRQGSGANVLTFGAGSRLTVL.

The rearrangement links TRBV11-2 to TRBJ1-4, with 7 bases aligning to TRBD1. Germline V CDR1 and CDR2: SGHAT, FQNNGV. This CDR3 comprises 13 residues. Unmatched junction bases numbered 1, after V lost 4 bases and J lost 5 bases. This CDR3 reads CASSSTGNEKLFF. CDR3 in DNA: TGTGCCAGCAGCTCGACAGGGAATGAAAAACTGTTTTTT. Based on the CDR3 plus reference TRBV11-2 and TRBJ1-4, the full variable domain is EAGVAQSPRYKIIEKRQSVAFWCNPISGHATLYWYQQILGQGPKLLIQFQNNGVVDDSQLPKDRFSAERLKGVDSTLKIQPAKLEDSAVYLCASSSTGNEKLFFGSGTQLSVL.

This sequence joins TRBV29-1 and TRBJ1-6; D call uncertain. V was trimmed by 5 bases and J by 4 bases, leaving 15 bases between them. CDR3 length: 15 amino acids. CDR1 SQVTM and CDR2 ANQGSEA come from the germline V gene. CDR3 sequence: CSVRVGEGYNSPLHF. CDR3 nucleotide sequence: TGCAGCGTTAGGGTCGGGGAAGGTTATAATTCACCCCTCCACTTT.

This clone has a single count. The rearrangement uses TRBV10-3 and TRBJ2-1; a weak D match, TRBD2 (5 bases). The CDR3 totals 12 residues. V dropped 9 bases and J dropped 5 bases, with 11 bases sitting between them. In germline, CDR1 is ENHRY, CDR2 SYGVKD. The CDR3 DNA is TGTGCCATGGGGAAGGGAGACAATGAGCAGTTCTTC. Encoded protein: CAMGKGDNEQFF.

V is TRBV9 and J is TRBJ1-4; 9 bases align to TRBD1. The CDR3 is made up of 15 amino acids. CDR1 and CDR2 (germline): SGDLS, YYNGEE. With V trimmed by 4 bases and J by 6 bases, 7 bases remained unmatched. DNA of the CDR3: TGTGCCAGCAGCTTCGGGACAGGGAGTTATGAAAAACTGTTTTTT. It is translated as CASSFGTGSYEKLFF.

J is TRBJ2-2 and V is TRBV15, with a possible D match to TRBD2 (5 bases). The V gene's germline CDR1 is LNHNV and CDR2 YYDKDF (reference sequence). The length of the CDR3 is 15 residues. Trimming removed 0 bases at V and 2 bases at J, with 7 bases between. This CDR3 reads CATSRDRGNTGELFF. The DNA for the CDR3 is TGTGCCACCAGCAGAGATCGGGGTAACACCGGGGAGCTGTTTTTT.

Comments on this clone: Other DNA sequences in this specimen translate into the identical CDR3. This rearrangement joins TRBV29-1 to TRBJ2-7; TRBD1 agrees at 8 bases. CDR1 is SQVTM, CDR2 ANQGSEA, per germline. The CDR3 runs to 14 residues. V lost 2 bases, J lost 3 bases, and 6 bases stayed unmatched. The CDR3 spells CSVERTGPIYEQYF. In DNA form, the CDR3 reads TGCAGCGTTGAAAGGACAGGGCCCATCTACGAGCAGTACTTC.

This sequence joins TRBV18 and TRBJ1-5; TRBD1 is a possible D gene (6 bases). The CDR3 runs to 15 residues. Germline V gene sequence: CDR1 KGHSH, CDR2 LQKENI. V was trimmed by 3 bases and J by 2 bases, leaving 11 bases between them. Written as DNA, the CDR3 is TGTGCCAGCTCACCCCAATCAGGGGGCAATCAGCCCCAGCATTTT. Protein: CASSPQSGGNQPQHF.

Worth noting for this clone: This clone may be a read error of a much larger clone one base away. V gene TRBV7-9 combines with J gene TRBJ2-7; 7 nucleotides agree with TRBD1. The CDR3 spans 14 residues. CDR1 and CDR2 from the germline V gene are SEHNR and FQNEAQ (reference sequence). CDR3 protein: CASRFTGQNYEQYF. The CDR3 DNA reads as TGTGCCAGCCGCTTTACGGGACAGAACTACGAGCAGTACTTC.

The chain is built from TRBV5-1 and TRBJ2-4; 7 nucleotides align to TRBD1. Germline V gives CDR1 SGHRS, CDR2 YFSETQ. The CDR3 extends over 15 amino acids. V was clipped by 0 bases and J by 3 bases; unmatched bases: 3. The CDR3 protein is CASSLGTGGKNIQYF. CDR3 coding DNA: TGCGCCAGCAGCTTGGGGACAGGCGGCAAAAACATTCAGTACTTC.

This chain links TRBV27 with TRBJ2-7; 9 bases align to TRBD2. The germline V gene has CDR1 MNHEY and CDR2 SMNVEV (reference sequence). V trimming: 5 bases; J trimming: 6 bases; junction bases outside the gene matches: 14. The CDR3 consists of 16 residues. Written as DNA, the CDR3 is TGTGCCAGCAGTAAGTTGGGCTTAGCGGGAGCCTCCGAGCAGTACTTC. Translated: CASSKLGLAGASEQYF.

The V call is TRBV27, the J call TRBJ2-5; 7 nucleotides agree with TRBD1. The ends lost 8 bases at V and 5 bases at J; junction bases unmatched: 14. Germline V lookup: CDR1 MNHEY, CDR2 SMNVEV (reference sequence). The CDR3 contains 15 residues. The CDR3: CASARDRASWETQYF. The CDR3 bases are TGTGCCAGCGCTAGAGACAGGGCGTCCTGGGAGACCCAGTACTTC.

The CDR3 loop reads CASSPRTSGAGELFF. Here the CDR3 DNA reads TGTGCCAGCAGCCCGCGGACTAGCGGGGCTGGGGAGCTGTTTTTT. The gene calls are TRBV7-3 and TRBJ2-2; TRBD2 matches at 12 bases. Germline loops: CDR1 SGHTA, CDR2 FQGTGA. V lost 5 bases and J lost 8; bases outside the gene matches: 6. The CDR3 covers 15 residues.

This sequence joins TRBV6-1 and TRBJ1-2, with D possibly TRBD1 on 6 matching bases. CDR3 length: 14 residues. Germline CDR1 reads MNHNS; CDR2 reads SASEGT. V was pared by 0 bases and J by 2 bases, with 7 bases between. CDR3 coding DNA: TGTGCCAGCAGTGAAGCAGGGGGAAACTATGGCTACACCTTC. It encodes CASSEAGGNYGYTF.

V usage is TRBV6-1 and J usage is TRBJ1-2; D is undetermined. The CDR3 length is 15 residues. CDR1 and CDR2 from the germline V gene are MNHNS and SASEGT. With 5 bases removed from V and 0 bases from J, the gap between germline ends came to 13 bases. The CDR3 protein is CASSSNYATNYGYTF. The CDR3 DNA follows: TGTGCCAGCAGTAGTAATTACGCGACTAACTATGGCTACACCTTC.

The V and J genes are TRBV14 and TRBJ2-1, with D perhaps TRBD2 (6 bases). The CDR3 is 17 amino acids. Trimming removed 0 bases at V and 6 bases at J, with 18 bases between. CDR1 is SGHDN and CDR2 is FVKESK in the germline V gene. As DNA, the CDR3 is TGTGCCAGCAGCCAAGATACCGGGAGCCCTCTACCCAATGAGCAGTTCTTC. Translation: CASSQDTGSPLPNEQFF.

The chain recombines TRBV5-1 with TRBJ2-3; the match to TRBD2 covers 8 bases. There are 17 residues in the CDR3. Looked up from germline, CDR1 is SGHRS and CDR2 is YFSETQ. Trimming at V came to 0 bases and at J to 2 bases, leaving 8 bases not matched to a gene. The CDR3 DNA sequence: TGCGCCAGCAGCTTGGGTTCCGGGGGGGCTTACACAGATACGCAGTATTTT. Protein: CASSLGSGGAYTDTQYF.

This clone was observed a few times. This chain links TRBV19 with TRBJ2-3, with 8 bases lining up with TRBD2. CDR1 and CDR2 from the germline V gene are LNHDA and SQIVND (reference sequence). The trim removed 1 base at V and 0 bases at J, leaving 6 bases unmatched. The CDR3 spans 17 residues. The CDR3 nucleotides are TGTGCCAGTAGTATAGGGCGACTAGCGATGAGCACAGATACGCAGTATTTT. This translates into CASSIGRLAMSTDTQYF.

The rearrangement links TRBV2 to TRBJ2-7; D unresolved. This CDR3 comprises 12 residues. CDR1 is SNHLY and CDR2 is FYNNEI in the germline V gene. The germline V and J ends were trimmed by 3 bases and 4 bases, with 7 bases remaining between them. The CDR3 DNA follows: TGTGCCAGCAGTGACGTCGGGTACGAGCAGTACTTC. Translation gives CASSDVGYEQYF. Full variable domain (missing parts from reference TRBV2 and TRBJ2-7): EPEVTQTPSHQVTQMGQEVILRCVPISNHLYFYWYRQILGQKVEFLVSFYNNEISEKSEIFDDQFSVERPDGSNFTLKIRSTKLEDSAMYFCASSDVGYEQYFGPGTRLTVT.

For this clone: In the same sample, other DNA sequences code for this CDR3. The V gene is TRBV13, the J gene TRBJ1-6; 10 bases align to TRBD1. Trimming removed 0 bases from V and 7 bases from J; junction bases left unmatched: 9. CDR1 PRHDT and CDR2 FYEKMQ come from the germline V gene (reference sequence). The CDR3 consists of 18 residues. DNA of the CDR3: TGTGCCAGCAGCTTAGGGGGACTGGCGGGACAGGGGAATTCACCCCTCCACTTT. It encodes CASSLGGLAGQGNSPLHF.